A single sample is the source of the 20 T cell receptor beta chains below, sequenced in a study of T cells after posttransplantation cyclophosphamide. Measured with immunoSEQ multiplex PCR; TCRdb has only the in-frame clones, and not every one. The sample lists some 53,000 clones; roughly 84% were seen once. The source material was PBMCs. These receptors were taken from a man aged 25-45 years with a blood cancer, CMV-positive, and with a related stem cell donor.

The chain links TRBV27 to TRBJ1-4; 7 positions agree with TRBD1. The CDR3 is 17 amino acids. Germline trimming cut 4 bases from V and 0 bases from J; bases unmatched to any gene: 8. Germline CDR1 MNHEY, CDR2 SMNVEV (reference sequence). The CDR3 loop reads CASSSYYRGATNEKLFF. Here the CDR3 DNA reads TGTGCCAGCAGTTCCTACTACAGGGGAGCAACTAATGAAAAACTGTTTTTT.

The chain carries TRBV6-6 and TRBJ2-2; 11 bases agree with TRBD2. Germline V CDR1 and CDR2: MNHNY, SVGAGI (reference sequence). After removal of 6 bases from V and 6 bases from J, the junction contained 6 bases not matched to a gene. There are 15 residues in the CDR3. The CDR3 loop is CASSDVAGGAGELFF. For the CDR3, the DNA is TGTGCCAGCAGCGATGTAGCGGGAGGGGCCGGGGAGCTGTTTTTT.

The chain carries TRBV11-3 and TRBJ2-1; 11 positions agree with TRBD2. Germline CDR1 and CDR2: SGHNT and YENEEA. The ends lost 0 bases at V and 6 bases at J; junction bases unmatched: 13. This CDR3 is built from 19 residues. The CDR3 coding sequence is TGTGCCAGCAGCTTAGATCAACTAGCGGGAGCCTCTAGGAGCAATGAGCAGTTCTTC. Amino acids: CASSLDQLAGASRSNEQFF.

The V gene is TRBV27, the J gene TRBJ2-3, with D maybe TRBD2 (5 bases). V lost 0 bases and J 8 bases, leaving 12 bases between the germline ends. CDR1 is MNHEY and CDR2 is SMNVEV in the germline V gene (reference sequence). The CDR3 is 14 residues long. The CDR3 nucleotides are TGTGCCAGCAGTTTATCTTGGACTTATACTACGCAGTATTTT. Amino acids: CASSLSWTYTTQYF.

The chain combines TRBV27 with TRBJ2-5; 8 nucleotides agree with TRBD2. V was pared by 5 bases and J by 4 bases, with 3 bases of the junction left unmatched. The CDR3 is 13 amino acids. Germline CDR1 and CDR2: MNHEY and SMNVEV (reference sequence). As DNA, the CDR3 is TGTGCCAGCAGTCGAAGCGGGAGAGAGACCCAGTACTTC. Amino acids: CASSRSGRETQYF.

This clone was recorded a few times. The CDR3 sequence: CAIIGTSGSSYNEQFF. The CDR3 nucleotides read TGTGCCATCATCGGCACTAGCGGGAGCTCCTACAATGAGCAGTTCTTC. This chain links TRBV10-3 with TRBJ2-1; 11 bases match TRBD2. The CDR3 is 16 residues long. From germline, CDR1 is ENHRY and CDR2 SYGVKD. The V segment lost 7 bases and the J segment 0 bases; nucleotides outside the gene matches: 5.

CDR3 nucleotides: TGCGCCAGCAGCCTTTCCCCCGTAACAGGGCCGCATGAGCAGTTCTTC. Protein sequence: CASSLSPVTGPHEQFF. V gene TRBV4-1 combines with J gene TRBJ2-1, with TRBD1 as a possible D gene (6 bases). V lost 4 bases, J lost 8 bases, and 21 bases lay in between. The CDR3 length is 16 residues. Germline assignment: CDR1 MGHRA and CDR2 YSYEKL.

This chain links TRBV2 with TRBJ2-1; 10 positions match TRBD1. Unmatched junction bases numbered 6, after V lost 10 bases and J lost 6 bases. CDR3 length: 13 residues. Germline lookup yields CDR1 SNHLY and CDR2 FYNNEI. The CDR3 bases are TGTGCCAACAAACGGGACAGGGGCAATGAGCAGTTCTTC. This translates into CANKRDRGNEQFF. Combining the CDR3 with reference TRBV2 and TRBJ2-1 gives the whole variable domain EPEVTQTPSHQVTQMGQEVILRCVPISNHLYFYWYRQILGQKVEFLVSFYNNEISEKSEIFDDQFSVERPDGSNFTLKIRSTKLEDSAMYFCANKRDRGNEQFFGPGTRLTVL.

This clone was seen a few times. The genes are TRBV4-1 and TRBJ2-4; 7 positions match TRBD2. This CDR3 is built from 17 residues. V gave up 1 base and J gave up 2 bases; unmatched junction bases: 8. CDR1 and CDR2 from the germline V gene are MGHRA and YSYEKL. The CDR3, as DNA: TGCGCCAGCAGCCAAGGTCCCGCTAGCGGAACCAAAAACATTCAGTACTTC. This translates into CASSQGPASGTKNIQYF.

The chain uses TRBV11-2 and TRBJ2-7; 7 bases align to TRBD2. CDR1 is SGHAT and CDR2 is FQNNGV in the germline V gene. CDR3 size: 17 residues. V trimming: 4 bases; J trimming: 3 bases; junction bases outside the gene matches: 15. The CDR3 region has the DNA TGTGCCAGCAGCTCCGCGAAAGGGAGGGGTACGGGCTACGAGCAGTACTTC. It encodes CASSSAKGRGTGYEQYF. Full variable domain (remainder filled in from reference TRBV11-2 and TRBJ2-7): EAGVAQSPRYKIIEKRQSVAFWCNPISGHATLYWYQQILGQGPKLLIQFQNNGVVDDSQLPKDRFSAERLKGVDSTLKIQPAKLEDSAVYLCASSSAKGRGTGYEQYFGPGTRLTVT.

The rearrangement joins TRBV6-1 to TRBJ1-1; the D gene is possibly TRBD1 (5 bases). The CDR3 consists of 11 residues. The germline V gene has CDR1 MNHNS and CDR2 SASEGT. V gave up 5 bases and J gave up 8 bases, with 9 bases separating them. The CDR3 DNA reads TGTGCCAGCAGTCGAAAGGGGGAAGCTTTCTTT. This gives the protein CASSRKGEAFF.

V usage is TRBV5-1 and J usage is TRBJ2-5; D ambiguous. Germline V gene data show CDR1 as SGHRS and CDR2 as YFSETQ. The length of the CDR3 is 12 residues. V was clipped by 0 bases and J by 3 bases, with 3 bases between them. The CDR3 DNA is TGCGCCAGCAGCTTGGCCAAAGAGACCCAGTACTTC. Translation gives CASSLAKETQYF.

The chain recombines TRBV4-3 with TRBJ2-1; D is perhaps TRBD2 (6 bases). V gave up 0 bases and J gave up 4 bases, with 13 bases separating them. The CDR3 contains 16 residues. The V gene's germline CDR1 is LGHNA and CDR2 YSLEER. CDR3 in amino acids: CASSQEVGAGYNEQFF. CDR3 sequence (DNA): TGCGCCAGCAGCCAAGAGGTCGGGGCGGGGTACAATGAGCAGTTCTTC.

The sample holds a few counts of this clone. The chain joins TRBV6-5 to TRBJ1-4; a possible D gene is TRBD1 (6 bases). CDR1 is MNHEY and CDR2 is SVGAGI in the germline V gene. CDR3 length: 12 residues. V lost 6 bases and J 10 bases, leaving 12 bases between the germline ends. The CDR3 loop is CASSTGMGKLFF. CDR3 sequence (DNA): TGTGCCAGCAGCACAGGGATGGGAAAACTGTTTTTT.

By frequency in the sample, this clone is medium-sized. The rearrangement links TRBV19 to TRBJ2-7; 10 nucleotides align to TRBD1. Germline trimming cut 5 bases from V and 1 base from J; bases unmatched to any gene: 5. This CDR3 is built from 15 residues. Germline loops: CDR1 LNHDA, CDR2 SQIVND (reference sequence). CDR3 in DNA: TGTGCCAGTAGTGGTCCGGGACAGGGGTCCTACGAGCAGTACTTC. Its protein is CASSGPGQGSYEQYF.

V is TRBV7-2 and J is TRBJ2-7, with D perhaps matching TRBD2 (6 bases). Germline V CDR1 and CDR2: SGHTA, FQGNSA. V lost 5 bases and J 2 bases, leaving 13 bases between the germline ends. CDR3 size: 14 residues. The CDR3 region has the DNA TGTGCCAGCAGCGGAGGGGCAGGAACCTACGAGCAGTACTTC. Amino acid sequence: CASSGGAGTYEQYF. Using reference TRBV7-2 and TRBJ2-7 for the parts outside the CDR3, the full variable domain is GAGVSQSPSNKVTEKGKDVELRCDPISGHTALYWYRQSLGQGLEFLIYFQGNSAPDKSGLPSDRFSAERTGGSVSTLTIQRTQQEDSAVYLCASSGGAGTYEQYFGPGTRLTVT.

The CDR3 reads CASSLGPRGTQYF. The CDR3 nucleotides read TGTGCCAGCAGCTTAGGACCAAGGGGGACCCAGTACTTC. This chain joins TRBV7-9 and TRBJ2-5; D may be TRBD1 (5 bases). This CDR3 is 13 amino acids long. Deletions cut 1 base from V and 7 bases from J, with 10 bases between. The germline V gene encodes CDR1 SEHNR and CDR2 FQNEAQ (reference sequence). The entire variable domain, with the rest obtained from reference TRBV7-9 and TRBJ2-5, is as follows: DTGVSQNPRHKITKRGQNVTFRCDPISEHNRLYWYRQTLGQGPEFLTYFQNEAQLEKSRLLSDRFSAERPKGSFSTLEIQRTEQGDSAMYLCASSLGPRGTQYFGPGTRLLVL.

This chain connects TRBV7-2 to TRBJ2-2; D is perhaps TRBD2 (5 bases). V was cut by 2 bases and J by 2 bases, with 9 bases left in between. The CDR3 covers 15 residues. Germline CDR1 SGHTA, CDR2 FQGNSA. The CDR3 DNA follows: TGTGCCAGCAGCTTACGGACTTACAACACCGGGGAGCTGTTTTTT. This translates into CASSLRTYNTGELFF.

The chain recombines TRBV5-5 with TRBJ1-1; D remains ambiguous. The CDR3 consists of 12 residues. Germline V gene sequence: CDR1 SGHKS, CDR2 YYEKEE (reference sequence). V was clipped by 4 bases and J by 5 bases, with 9 bases between them. DNA of the CDR3: TGTGCCAGCAGCCTTTCGTATACTGAAGCTTTCTTT. Amino acids: CASSLSYTEAFF.

This rearrangement joins TRBV21-1 to TRBJ2-7; TRBD2 reflects the table's D call only, with no check against the DNA. TRBV21-1 is an annotated pseudogene. The CDR3 length is 16 residues. The CDR3 sequence is CASSKEVDSYYYEQYF. CDR3 coding DNA: TGTGCCAGCAGCAAGGAGGTAGATTCTTACTACTACGAGCAGTACTTC.